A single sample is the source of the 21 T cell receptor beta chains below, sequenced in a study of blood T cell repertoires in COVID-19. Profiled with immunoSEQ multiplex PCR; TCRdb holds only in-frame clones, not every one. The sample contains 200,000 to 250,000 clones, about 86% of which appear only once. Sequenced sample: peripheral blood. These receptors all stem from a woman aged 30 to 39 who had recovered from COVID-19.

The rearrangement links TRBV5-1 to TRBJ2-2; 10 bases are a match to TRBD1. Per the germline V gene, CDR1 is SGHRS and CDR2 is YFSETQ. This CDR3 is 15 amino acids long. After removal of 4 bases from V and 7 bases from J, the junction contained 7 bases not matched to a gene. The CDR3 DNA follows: TGCGCCAGCAGCACAGGACAGGGGGGGATCGGGGAGCTGTTTTTT. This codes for CASSTGQGGIGELFF.

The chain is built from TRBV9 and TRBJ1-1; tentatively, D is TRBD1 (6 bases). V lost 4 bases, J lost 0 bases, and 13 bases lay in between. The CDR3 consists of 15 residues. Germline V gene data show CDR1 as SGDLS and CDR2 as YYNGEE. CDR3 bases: TGTGCCAGCAGCCCCCGACAGGAGCTGAACACTGAAGCTTTCTTT. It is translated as CASSPRQELNTEAFF. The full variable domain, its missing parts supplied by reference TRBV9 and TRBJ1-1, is DSGVTQTPKHLITATGQRVTLRCSPRSGDLSVYWYQQSLDQGLQFLIQYYNGEERAKGNILERFSAQQFPDLHSELNLSSLELGDSALYFCASSPRQELNTEAFFGQGTRLTVV.

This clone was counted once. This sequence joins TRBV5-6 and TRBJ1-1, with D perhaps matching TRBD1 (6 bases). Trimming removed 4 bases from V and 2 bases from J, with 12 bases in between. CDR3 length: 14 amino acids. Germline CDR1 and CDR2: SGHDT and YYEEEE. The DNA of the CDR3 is TGTGCCAGCAGCCTGACAGGCCCCAACACTGAAGCTTTCTTT. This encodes CASSLTGPNTEAFF. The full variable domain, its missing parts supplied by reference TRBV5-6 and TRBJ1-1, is DAGVTQSPTHLIKTRGQQVTLRCSPKSGHDTVSWYQQALGQGPQFIFQYYEEEERQRGNFPDRFSGHQFPNYSSELNVNALLLGDSALYLCASSLTGPNTEAFFGQGTRLTVV.

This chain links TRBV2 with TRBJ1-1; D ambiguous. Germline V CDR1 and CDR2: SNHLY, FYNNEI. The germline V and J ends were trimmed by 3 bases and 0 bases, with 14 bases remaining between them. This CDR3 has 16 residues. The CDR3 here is CASSDPKDSLNTEAFF. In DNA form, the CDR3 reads TGTGCCAGCAGTGACCCAAAGGACTCCCTGAACACTGAAGCTTTCTTT.

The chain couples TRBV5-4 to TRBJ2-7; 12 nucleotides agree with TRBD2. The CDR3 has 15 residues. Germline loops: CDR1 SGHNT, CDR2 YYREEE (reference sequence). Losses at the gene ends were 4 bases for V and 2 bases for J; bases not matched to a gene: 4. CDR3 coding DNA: TGTGCCAGCAGCCCACGGACTAGCGGGGCCTACGAGCAGTACTTC. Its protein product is CASSPRTSGAYEQYF.

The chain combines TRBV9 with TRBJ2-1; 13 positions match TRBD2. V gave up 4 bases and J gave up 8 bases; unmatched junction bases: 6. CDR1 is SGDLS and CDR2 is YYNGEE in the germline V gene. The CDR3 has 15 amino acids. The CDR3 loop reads CASSRGLAGRDEQFF. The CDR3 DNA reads TGTGCCAGCAGCCGGGGACTAGCGGGGAGGGATGAGCAGTTCTTC.

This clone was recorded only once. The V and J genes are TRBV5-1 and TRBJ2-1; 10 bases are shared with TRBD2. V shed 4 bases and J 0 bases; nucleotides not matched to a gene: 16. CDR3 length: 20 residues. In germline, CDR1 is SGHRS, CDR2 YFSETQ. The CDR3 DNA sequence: TGCGCCAGCAGCAAGAGCCGTTTAGCGGGGGGACTGAGCTCCTACAATGAGCAGTTCTTC. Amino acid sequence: CASSKSRLAGGLSSYNEQFF.

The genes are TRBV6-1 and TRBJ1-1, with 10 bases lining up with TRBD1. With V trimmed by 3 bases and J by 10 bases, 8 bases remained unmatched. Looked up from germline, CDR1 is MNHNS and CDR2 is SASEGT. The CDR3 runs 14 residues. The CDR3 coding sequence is TGTGCCAGCAGTGAGGGACAGGGGCTAGCTAGAGCTTTCTTT. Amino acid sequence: CASSEGQGLARAFF.

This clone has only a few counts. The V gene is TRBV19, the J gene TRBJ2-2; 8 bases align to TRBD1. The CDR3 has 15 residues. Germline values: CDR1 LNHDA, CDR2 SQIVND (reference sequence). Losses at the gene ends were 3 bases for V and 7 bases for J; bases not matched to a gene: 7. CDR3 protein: CASSMSTGASGELFF. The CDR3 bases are TGTGCCAGTAGTATGTCGACAGGGGCGAGCGGGGAGCTGTTTTTT.

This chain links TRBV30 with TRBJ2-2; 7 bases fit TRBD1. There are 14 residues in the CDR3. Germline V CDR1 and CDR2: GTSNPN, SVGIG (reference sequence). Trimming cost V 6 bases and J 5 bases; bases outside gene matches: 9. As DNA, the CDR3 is TGTGCCTGTCGGTCGACAGGGAGAACCGGGGAGCTGTTTTTT. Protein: CACRSTGRTGELFF.

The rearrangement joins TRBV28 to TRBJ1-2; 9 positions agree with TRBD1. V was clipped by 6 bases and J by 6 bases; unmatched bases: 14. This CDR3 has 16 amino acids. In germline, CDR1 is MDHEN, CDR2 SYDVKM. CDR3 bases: TGTGCCAGCAGGGACAGGGGCAGCCAAAGGGGGCATGGCTACACCTTC. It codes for CASRDRGSQRGHGYTF.

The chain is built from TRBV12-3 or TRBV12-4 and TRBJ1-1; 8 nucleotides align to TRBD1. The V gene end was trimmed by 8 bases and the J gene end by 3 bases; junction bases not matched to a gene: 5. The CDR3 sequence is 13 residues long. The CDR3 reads CASSGGPDTEAFF. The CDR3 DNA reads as TGTGCCAGCTCAGGGGGCCCGGACACTGAAGCTTTCTTT.

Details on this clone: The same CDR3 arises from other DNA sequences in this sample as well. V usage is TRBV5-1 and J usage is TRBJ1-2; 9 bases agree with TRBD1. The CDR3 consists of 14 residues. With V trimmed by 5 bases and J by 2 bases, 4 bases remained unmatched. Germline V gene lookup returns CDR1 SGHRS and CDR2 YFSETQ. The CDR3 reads CASREGQGNYGYTF. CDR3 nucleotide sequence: TGCGCCAGCAGGGAAGGACAGGGGAACTATGGCTACACCTTC.

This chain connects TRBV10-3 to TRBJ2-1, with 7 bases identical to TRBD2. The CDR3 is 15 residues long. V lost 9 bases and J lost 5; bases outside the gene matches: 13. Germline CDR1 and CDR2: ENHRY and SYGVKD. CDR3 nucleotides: TGTGCCATTCGACCAACTAGCGTGGCGGACAATGAGCAGTTCTTC. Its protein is CAIRPTSVADNEQFF.

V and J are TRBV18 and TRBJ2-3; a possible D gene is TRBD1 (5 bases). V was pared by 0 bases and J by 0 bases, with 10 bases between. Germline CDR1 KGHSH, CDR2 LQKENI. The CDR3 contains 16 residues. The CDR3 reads CASSPPRTRSTDTQYF. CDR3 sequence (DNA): TGTGCCAGCTCACCACCACGGACACGCAGCACAGATACGCAGTATTTT.

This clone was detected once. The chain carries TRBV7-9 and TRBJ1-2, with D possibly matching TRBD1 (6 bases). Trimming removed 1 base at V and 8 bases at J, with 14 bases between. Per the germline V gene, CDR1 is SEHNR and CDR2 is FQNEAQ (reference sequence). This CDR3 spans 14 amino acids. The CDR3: CASSLGITGSGYTF. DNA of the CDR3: TGTGCCAGCAGCTTAGGTATAACAGGGTCAGGCTACACCTTC. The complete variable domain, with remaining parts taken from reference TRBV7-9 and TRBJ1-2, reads DTGVSQNPRHKITKRGQNVTFRCDPISEHNRLYWYRQTLGQGPEFLTYFQNEAQLEKSRLLSDRFSAERPKGSFSTLEIQRTEQGDSAMYLCASSLGITGSGYTFGSGTRLTVV.

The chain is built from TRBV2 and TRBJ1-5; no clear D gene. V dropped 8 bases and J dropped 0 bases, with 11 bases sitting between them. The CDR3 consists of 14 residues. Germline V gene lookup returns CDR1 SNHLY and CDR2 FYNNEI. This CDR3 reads CASDGGLSNQPQHF. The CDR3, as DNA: TGTGCCAGCGACGGCGGTCTTAGCAATCAGCCCCAGCATTTT.

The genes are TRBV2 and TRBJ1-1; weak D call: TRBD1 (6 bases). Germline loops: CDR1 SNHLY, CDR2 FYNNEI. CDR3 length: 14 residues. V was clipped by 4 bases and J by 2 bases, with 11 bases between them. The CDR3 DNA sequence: TGTGCCAGCAGTGGGACAGCCCGCAACACTGAAGCTTTCTTT. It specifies CASSGTARNTEAFF.

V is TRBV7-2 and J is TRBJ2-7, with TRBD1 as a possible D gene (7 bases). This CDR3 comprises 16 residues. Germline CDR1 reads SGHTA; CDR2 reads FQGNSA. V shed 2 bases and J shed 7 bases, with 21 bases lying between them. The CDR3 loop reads CASSLLWDSRGEEQYF. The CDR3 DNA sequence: TGTGCCAGCAGCTTATTGTGGGACAGTAGGGGGGAAGAGCAGTACTTC.

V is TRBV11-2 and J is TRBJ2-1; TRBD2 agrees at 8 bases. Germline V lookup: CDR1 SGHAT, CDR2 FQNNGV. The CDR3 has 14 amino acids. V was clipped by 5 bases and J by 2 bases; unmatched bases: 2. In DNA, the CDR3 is TGTGCCAGCAGCCGCGGGGGGACCTACAATGAGCAGTTCTTC. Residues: CASSRGGTYNEQFF. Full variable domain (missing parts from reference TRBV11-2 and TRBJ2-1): EAGVAQSPRYKIIEKRQSVAFWCNPISGHATLYWYQQILGQGPKLLIQFQNNGVVDDSQLPKDRFSAERLKGVDSTLKIQPAKLEDSAVYLCASSRGGTYNEQFFGPGTRLTVL.

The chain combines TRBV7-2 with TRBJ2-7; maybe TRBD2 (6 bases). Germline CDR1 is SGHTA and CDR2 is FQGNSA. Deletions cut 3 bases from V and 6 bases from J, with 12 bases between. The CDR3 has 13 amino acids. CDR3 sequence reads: CASSLAGSLEQYF. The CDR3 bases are TGTGCCAGCAGCTTGGCCGGGAGCCTCGAGCAGTACTTC.